One and the same sample provided the 29 T cell receptor beta chains below, sequenced in a study of shared clonotypes between healthy human individuals. Generated by immunoSEQ multiplex PCR, the TCRdb table keeps only in-frame clones and is missing some. The data show 1.4 million or so clones, about 98.5% seen once. Specimen: naive CD4+ T cells sorted from blood. Regarding subset: CD45RA+ positively selected. These receptors originate from a man aged 25-45 years in good health.

The count of this clone is one. V gene TRBV18 combines with J gene TRBJ1-1; D not certain. The germline V gene encodes CDR1 KGHSH and CDR2 LQKENI. This CDR3 has 16 residues. Trimming shortened V by 4 bases and J by 0 bases, and 15 bases separated the two germline ends. This chain's CDR3 is CASSLVTVDMNTEAFF. In DNA, the CDR3 is TGTGCCAGCTCACTGGTGACGGTTGATATGAACACTGAAGCTTTCTTT. The whole variable domain, filled in from reference TRBV18 and TRBJ1-1, reads NAGVMQNPRHLVRRRGQEARLRCSPMKGHSHVYWYRQLPEEGLKFMVYLQKENIIDESGMPKERFSAEFPKEGPSILRIQQVVRGDSAAYFCASSLVTVDMNTEAFFGQGTRLTVV.

The chain recombines TRBV6-1 with TRBJ2-5, with unresolved D. CDR1 MNHNS and CDR2 SASEGT come from the germline V gene. The CDR3 is 13 amino acids. V lost 4 bases and J lost 4, with 10 bases in between. The CDR3 nucleotides read TGTGCCAGCAGTGGATACGGATTAGAGACCCAGTACTTC. Amino acids: CASSGYGLETQYF.

About this clone itself: Other DNA sequences in the same sample also yield this CDR3. The rearrangement links TRBV6-5 to TRBJ1-2; no clear D gene. V was trimmed by 5 bases and J by 4 bases, leaving 11 bases between them. The germline V gene has CDR1 MNHEY and CDR2 SVGAGI. This CDR3 region has 13 residues. The CDR3 protein is CASSPPGTYGYTF. CDR3 DNA sequence: TGTGCCAGCAGTCCCCCGGGCACCTATGGCTACACCTTC.

The V call is TRBV6-6, the J call TRBJ2-2; 8 nucleotides match TRBD2. Looked up from germline, CDR1 is MNHNY and CDR2 is SVGAGI (reference sequence). After removal of 5 bases from V and 0 bases from J, the junction contained 2 bases not matched to a gene. The CDR3 has 15 residues. As DNA, the CDR3 is TGTGCCAGCAGTCCACTAGCGGCGAACACCGGGGAGCTGTTTTTT. This translates into CASSPLAANTGELFF.

Turning to this clone: The same CDR3 can be traced to other DNA sequences in this sample. CDR3 sequence: CASSLGQGNQPQHF. The CDR3 coding sequence is TGTGCCAGCAGCTTAGGGCAGGGGAATCAGCCCCAGCATTTT. The chain combines TRBV7-9 with TRBJ1-5; perhaps TRBD1 as D (6 bases). V was trimmed by 1 base and J by 4 bases, leaving 8 bases between them. The CDR3 loop spans 14 amino acids. Germline V gene lookup returns CDR1 SEHNR and CDR2 FQNEAQ (reference sequence).

To note about this clone: Other DNA sequences in this sample translate to the same CDR3. This chain connects TRBV5-1 to TRBJ1-1, with D unresolved. The CDR3 runs to 13 residues. CDR1 SGHRS and CDR2 YFSETQ come from the germline V gene. V lost 5 bases and J lost 4, with 12 bases in between. The CDR3 here is CASSLGSGTEAFF. The DNA of the CDR3 is TGCGCCAGCAGTCTGGGGTCGGGCACTGAAGCTTTCTTT.

The gene calls are TRBV6-1 and TRBJ1-2; weak D call: TRBD1 (5 bases). V lost 10 bases, J lost 7 bases, and 19 bases lay in between. Germline CDR1 is MNHNS and CDR2 is SASEGT. The CDR3 totals 13 residues. The chain's CDR3 is CAIGATGAPGYTF. Written as DNA, the CDR3 is TGTGCCATCGGGGCCACCGGGGCGCCTGGCTACACCTTC.

About this clone itself: The same CDR3 also results from other DNA sequences found in this sample. The rearrangement uses TRBV5-4 and TRBJ1-4; D not resolved. The CDR3 covers 14 residues. Germline CDR1 reads SGHNT; CDR2 reads YYREEE (reference sequence). Deletions cut 1 base from V and 0 bases from J, with 4 bases between. The CDR3 reads CASSLFATNEKLFF. CDR3 nucleotide sequence: TGTGCCAGCAGCTTGTTTGCAACTAATGAAAAACTGTTTTTT.

Remarks on this clone: Different DNA sequences within this sample yield the same CDR3. The chain joins TRBV5-1 to TRBJ2-1, with 7 positions matching TRBD1. Germline CDR1 SGHRS, CDR2 YFSETQ. This CDR3 region has 13 residues. The ends lost 0 bases at V and 6 bases at J; junction bases unmatched: 0. The CDR3 spells CASSLDRGNEQFF. The CDR3 nucleotides are TGCGCCAGCAGCTTGGACAGGGGCAATGAGCAGTTCTTC.

This chain connects TRBV2 to TRBJ2-7, with D maybe TRBD2 (6 bases). The CDR3 spans 12 residues. The V gene's germline CDR1 is SNHLY and CDR2 FYNNEI. Trimming stripped 6 bases from V and 9 bases from J, with 15 bases between. CDR3 in DNA: TGTGCCAGCAGGGGGACTGCCGAGAGGCAGTACTTC. Protein: CASRGTAERQYF.

This sequence joins TRBV5-4 and TRBJ2-2, with TRBD2 identical over 9 bases. The germline gives CDR1 SGHNT, CDR2 YYREEE (reference sequence). Trimming removed 0 bases from V and 0 bases from J; junction bases left unmatched: 3. CDR3 length: 17 residues. As DNA, the CDR3 is TGTGCCAGCAGCTTGGAGGCTAGCGGGGCGAACACCGGGGAGCTGTTTTTT. It yields the protein CASSLEASGANTGELFF.

A note on this clone: At the DNA level, this CDR3 is encoded by other sequences in the same sample as well. The chain employs TRBV7-9 and TRBJ2-5, with TRBD2 identical over 9 bases. Looked up from germline, CDR1 is SEHNR and CDR2 is FQNEAQ (reference sequence). Germline trimming cut 1 base from V and 0 bases from J; bases unmatched to any gene: 3. The CDR3 is 16 residues long. The CDR3 loop reads CASSLGAGGYQETQYF. CDR3 coding DNA: TGTGCCAGCAGCTTAGGTGCGGGAGGGTACCAAGAGACCCAGTACTTC.

This clone was seen just once. The same CDR3 arises from other DNA sequences in this sample as well. The V and J genes are TRBV30 and TRBJ1-5; no clear D. Germline CDR1 reads GTSNPN; CDR2 reads SVGIG (reference sequence). This CDR3 is 13 amino acids long. Trimming pared 0 bases from V and 6 bases from J, leaving 9 bases between. This chain's CDR3 is CAWSVRGFQPQHF. CDR3 bases: TGTGCCTGGAGTGTACGCGGCTTTCAGCCCCAGCATTTT.

Concerning this clone: Other DNA sequences in this sample translate to the same CDR3. The chain combines TRBV5-1 with TRBJ1-3; D unresolved. Between the trimmed V and J ends, which lost 0 bases and 0 bases, there was a span of 7 bases. Germline CDR1 SGHRS, CDR2 YFSETQ. CDR3 length: 15 residues. The CDR3 protein is CASSLEGYSGNTIYF. The DNA for the CDR3 is TGCGCCAGCAGCTTGGAGGGATACTCTGGAAACACCATATATTTT.

In DNA form, the CDR3 reads TGTGCCAGCAAACGGACTAGCGGGAGGGTCACAGATACGCAGTATTTT. Amino acid sequence: CASKRTSGRVTDTQYF. V is TRBV28 and J is TRBJ2-3; 15 bases fit TRBD2. The length of the CDR3 is 16 residues. Unmatched junction bases numbered 4, after V lost 7 bases and J lost 2 bases. Germline values: CDR1 MDHEN, CDR2 SYDVKM.

The CDR3, as DNA: TGTGCCAGCAGTTCCGGGCAGGAGGGCGAGCAGTACTTC. Amino acids: CASSSGQEGEQYF. The chain combines TRBV28 with TRBJ2-7; TRBD2 might be the D (6 bases). Germline CDR1 is MDHEN and CDR2 is SYDVKM. Trimming removed 4 bases from V and 6 bases from J, with 13 bases in between. The CDR3 totals 13 residues.

V gene TRBV4-1 combines with J gene TRBJ2-3, with a weak D call TRBD2 (5 bases). V lost 3 bases, J lost 2 bases, and 9 bases lay in between. CDR3 length: 14 amino acids. In germline, CDR1 is MGHRA, CDR2 YSYEKL. CDR3 nucleotides: TGCGCCAGCAGCCAGGTAGCGCCCACAGATACGCAGTATTTT. Translation gives CASSQVAPTDTQYF.

The chain has TRBV4-1 and TRBJ2-3, with D tentatively TRBD1 (6 bases). This CDR3 spans 14 amino acids. Trimming left V 4 bases short and J 3 bases short, with 11 bases between. Germline V gene data show CDR1 as MGHRA and CDR2 as YSYEKL. This CDR3 is CASSLDRQTDTQYF. The DNA of the CDR3 is TGCGCCAGCAGCCTCGACAGGCAGACAGATACGCAGTATTTT.

The CDR3 reads CASSLGGSGDYYEQYF. For the CDR3, the DNA is TGTGCCAGCAGCCTAGGAGGGTCGGGGGACTACTACGAGCAGTACTTC. The rearrangement joins TRBV7-2 to TRBJ2-7; 7 bases line up with TRBD2. V was clipped by 5 bases and J by 3 bases; unmatched bases: 13. Germline V gene sequence: CDR1 SGHTA, CDR2 FQGNSA. The CDR3 contains 16 residues.

The chain recombines TRBV7-2 with TRBJ2-7; 8 bases match TRBD1. The CDR3 covers 15 residues. The germline V gene has CDR1 SGHTA and CDR2 FQGNSA. V lost 1 base, J lost 3 bases, and 5 bases stayed unmatched. CDR3 DNA sequence: TGTGCCAGCAGCTTAGACAGGGGGTCAGTCTACGAGCAGTACTTC. This encodes CASSLDRGSVYEQYF.

The V gene is TRBV21-1, the J gene TRBJ2-1. TRBV21-1 is listed as a pseudogene. The CDR3 is made up of 10 amino acids. This CDR3 is CASSCHEQFF. CDR3 DNA: TGTGCCAGCAGCTGTCATGAGCAGTTCTTC.

The CDR3 DNA reads as TGTGCCAGCAGCTTAGCTCCCCCCTCTAGCGGCACAGATACGCAGTATTTT. Its translation: CASSLAPPSSGTDTQYF. The J gene is TRBJ2-3, the V gene TRBV7-2; perhaps TRBD2 as D (6 bases). The germline V gene has CDR1 SGHTA and CDR2 FQGNSA. Trimming removed 0 bases from V and 1 base from J, with 14 bases in between. The CDR3 extends over 17 amino acids.

The rearrangement uses TRBV6-5 and TRBJ2-7; D is possibly TRBD1 (6 bases). Germline CDR1 reads MNHEY; CDR2 reads SVGAGI. CDR3 length: 14 amino acids. V was trimmed by 9 bases and J by 2 bases, leaving 17 bases between them. CDR3: CASRLARGTYEQYF. The CDR3 DNA reads as TGTGCCAGTCGCTTGGCCAGGGGTACCTACGAGCAGTACTTC.

This chain joins TRBV19 and TRBJ2-7, with a possible D match to TRBD2 (7 bases). CDR1 LNHDA and CDR2 SQIVND come from the germline V gene (reference sequence). V dropped 8 bases and J dropped 0 bases, with 11 bases sitting between them. The CDR3 runs 13 residues. CDR3 nucleotides: TGTGCCAGTCAAGGGGGGGGCTCCTACGAGCAGTACTTC. It specifies CASQGGGSYEQYF.

For this clone: The germline gene is not matched at one end of the junction; a read error may be the cause. This chain links TRBV7-7 with TRBJ2-1; D is possibly TRBD1 or TRBD2 (6 bases each). The CDR3 is 13 residues long. The germline CDR1 and CDR2 sequences are SSHAT and FNYEAQ (reference sequence). The CDR3 is CASSLGGGNEQFF. CDR3 coding DNA: TGTGCTAGCAGCTTAGGAGGGGGCAATGAGCAGTTCTTC.

The chain employs TRBV21-1 and TRBJ2-7; no DNA check was done on the table's D call, TRBD1. TRBV21-1 is reported as a pseudogene. The CDR3 spans 14 residues. CDR3 sequence reads: CAGIGGRGSYEQYF. The DNA of the CDR3 is TGTGCCGGCATTGGGGGCAGGGGGTCGTACGAGCAGTACTTC.

This chain joins TRBV10-3 and TRBJ2-1; TRBD1 matches at 9 bases. This CDR3 has 19 amino acids. The junction had 21 bases not matched to a gene; V was cut back by 6 bases and J by 6 bases. Germline V gene lookup returns CDR1 ENHRY and CDR2 SYGVKD. The CDR3 DNA is TGTGCCATCAGCCATATGGGACAGGGAAGGGGCAACGGCCCCAATGAGCAGTTCTTC. It is translated as CAISHMGQGRGNGPNEQFF.

V and J are TRBV10-3 and TRBJ1-1; 9 bases align to TRBD1. The CDR3 runs 14 residues. Germline V gene lookup returns CDR1 ENHRY and CDR2 SYGVKD. Trimming took 4 bases from V and 4 from J; bases not matched to a gene: 4. CDR3 sequence: CAISAGTGSTEAFF. The DNA of the CDR3 is TGTGCCATCAGTGCCGGGACAGGGAGCACTGAAGCTTTCTTT.

This clone turned up a few times. The chain uses TRBV25-1 and TRBJ2-2; 9 nucleotides match TRBD2. The V segment lost 4 bases and the J segment 4 bases; nucleotides outside the gene matches: 1. CDR1 and CDR2 (germline): MGHDK, SYGVNS. The CDR3 is 14 amino acids. The CDR3 sequence is CASSVSGSTGELFF. The CDR3 DNA reads as TGTGCCAGCAGTGTTAGCGGGAGCACCGGGGAGCTGTTTTTT.